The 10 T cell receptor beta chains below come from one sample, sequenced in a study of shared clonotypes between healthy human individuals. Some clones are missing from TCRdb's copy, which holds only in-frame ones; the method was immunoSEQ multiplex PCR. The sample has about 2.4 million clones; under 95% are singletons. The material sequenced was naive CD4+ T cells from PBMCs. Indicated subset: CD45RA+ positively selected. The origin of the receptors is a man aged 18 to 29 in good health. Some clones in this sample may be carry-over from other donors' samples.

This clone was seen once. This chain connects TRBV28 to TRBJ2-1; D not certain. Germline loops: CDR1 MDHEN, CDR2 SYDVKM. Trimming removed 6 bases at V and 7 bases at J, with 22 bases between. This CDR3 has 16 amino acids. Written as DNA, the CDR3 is TGTGCCAGCAGCCCAGGTCCAGGTATTAGCCTAAATGAGCAGTTCTTC. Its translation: CASSPGPGISLNEQFF. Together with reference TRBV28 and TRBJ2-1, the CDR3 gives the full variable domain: DVKVTQSSRYLVKRTGEKVFLECVQDMDHENMFWYRQDPGLGLRLIYFSYDVKMKEKGDIPEGYSVSREKKERFSLILESASTNQTSMYLCASSPGPGISLNEQFFGPGTRLTVL.

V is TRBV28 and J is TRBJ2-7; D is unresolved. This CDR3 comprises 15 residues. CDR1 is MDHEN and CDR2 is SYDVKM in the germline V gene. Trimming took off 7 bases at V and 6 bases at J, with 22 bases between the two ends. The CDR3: CASTPLGSFRLEQYF. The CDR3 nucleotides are TGTGCCAGCACCCCCCTGGGAAGTTTTCGGCTCGAGCAGTACTTC.

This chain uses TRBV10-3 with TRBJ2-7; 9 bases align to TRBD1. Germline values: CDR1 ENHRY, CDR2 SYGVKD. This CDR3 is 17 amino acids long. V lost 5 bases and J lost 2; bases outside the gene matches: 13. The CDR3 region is CAISPRGTGISTYEQYF. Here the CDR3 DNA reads TGTGCCATCAGTCCCCGAGGGACAGGGATTTCCACCTACGAGCAGTACTTC.

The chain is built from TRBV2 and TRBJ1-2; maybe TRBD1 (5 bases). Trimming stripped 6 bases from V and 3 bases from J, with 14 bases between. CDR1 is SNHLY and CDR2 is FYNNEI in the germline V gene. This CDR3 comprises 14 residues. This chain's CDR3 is CASSQDGGDYGYTF. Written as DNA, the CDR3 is TGTGCCAGCAGCCAAGACGGGGGGGACTATGGCTACACCTTC.

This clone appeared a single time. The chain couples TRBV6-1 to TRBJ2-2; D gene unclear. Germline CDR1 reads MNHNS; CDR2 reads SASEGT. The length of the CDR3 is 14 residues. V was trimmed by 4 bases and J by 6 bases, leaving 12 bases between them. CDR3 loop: CASSVPTKAGELFF. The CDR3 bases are TGTGCCAGCAGTGTCCCAACAAAAGCCGGGGAGCTGTTTTTT.

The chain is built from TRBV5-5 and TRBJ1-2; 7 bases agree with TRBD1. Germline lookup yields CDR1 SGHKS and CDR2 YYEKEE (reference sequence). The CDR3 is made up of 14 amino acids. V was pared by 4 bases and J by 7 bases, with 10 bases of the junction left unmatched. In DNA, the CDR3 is TGTGCCAGCAGCCAAGGGGGCGCAGCAGGTGGCTACACCTTC. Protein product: CASSQGGAAGGYTF.

This chain's CDR3 is CASGTRQGNQPQHF. As DNA, the CDR3 is TGTGCTAGTGGTACACGACAGGGCAATCAGCCCCAGCATTTT. J is TRBJ1-5 and V is TRBV12-5; possibly TRBD1 for D (6 bases). V lost 5 bases and J 2 bases, leaving 10 bases between the germline ends. CDR3 length: 14 residues. Germline V gives CDR1 LGHNT, CDR2 FRNRAP.

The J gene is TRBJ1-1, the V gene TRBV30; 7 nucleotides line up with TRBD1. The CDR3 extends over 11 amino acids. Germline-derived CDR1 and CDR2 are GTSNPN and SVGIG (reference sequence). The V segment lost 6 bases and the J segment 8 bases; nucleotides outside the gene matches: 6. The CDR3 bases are TGTGCCTGTTATCGGACAGGCGAAGCTTTCTTT. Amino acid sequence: CACYRTGEAFF.

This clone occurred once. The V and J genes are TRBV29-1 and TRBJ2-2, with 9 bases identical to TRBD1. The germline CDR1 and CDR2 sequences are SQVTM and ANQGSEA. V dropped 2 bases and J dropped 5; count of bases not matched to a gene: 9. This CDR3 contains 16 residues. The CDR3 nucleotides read TGCAGCGTTGAATCCGCGACAGGGGGAAGGACCGGGGAGCTGTTTTTT. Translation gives CSVESATGGRTGELFF.

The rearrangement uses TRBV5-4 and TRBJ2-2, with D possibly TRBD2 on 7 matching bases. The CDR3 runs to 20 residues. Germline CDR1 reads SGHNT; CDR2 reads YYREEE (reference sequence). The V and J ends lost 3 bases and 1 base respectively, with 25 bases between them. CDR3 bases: TGTGCCAGCAGCTCACGATATAGTTCGGGGGGCCCTCGGAACACCGGGGAGCTGTTTTTT. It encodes CASSSRYSSGGPRNTGELFF.